This T cell receptor (beta chain) is drawn from a study of CD8+ T cells in alopecia areata. Study summary: Treated patients received oral tofacitinib, 5 to 10 mg twice daily. Scoring treated patients' severity relied on the percentage of scalp area affected.

General study findings and limits: Tofacitinib produced a significant decrease in scalp clonality and in expanded CD8+ clones among the top 100. Researchers report lesional scalp, most notably alopecia totalis/universalis, outstripped normal scalp in clonality.

cDNA serving as the sequencing template came from extracted, reverse transcribed RNA. Assay used: immunoSEQ multiplex PCR; TCRdb lists only in-frame clones, some missing. The sample includes approximately 160,000 clones, around three fifths of them seen just once. With respect to this clone: Its antigen is still unknown.

The treatment here: oral pan-JAK inhibitor, 5-10 mg twice daily. Trimming cost V 7 bases and J 4 bases, with 20 bases left between them. Per germline, CDR1 LNHDA and CDR2 SQIVND (reference sequence). This CDR3 is built from 16 residues. Sample: CD4+ T cells sorted from blood, taken at week 24, from a patient treated with tofacitinib. The receptor comes from a human donor with alopecia areata. J is TRBJ2-1 and V is TRBV19, with a weak D call TRBD1 (6 bases). DNA of the CDR3: TGTGCCAGTACCACCTCAGGGGCCGAATCTTACAATGAGCAGTTCTTC. It yields the protein CASTTSGAESYNEQFF.